This T cell receptor (beta chain) was identified in a study of blood T cell repertoires in COVID-19. Study-level background: COVID-19 samples from acute and convalescent phases originated in the United States, Italy and Spain. Nucleic acid was either cDNA or gDNA, and it came from T cells, B-cell-depleted T cells, or PBMCs.

Germline assignment: CDR1 SGHTA and CDR2 FQGNSA. The V gene end was trimmed by 1 base and the J gene end by 9 bases; junction bases not matched to a gene: 7. This CDR3 contains 15 residues. TCRdb keeps only in-frame clones here, not all; method: immunoSEQ multiplex PCR. The sample contains about 92,000 clones, 87% of which appear only once. What was sequenced was peripheral blood. This clonotype was obtained from a woman aged 60-70 years with COVID-19, enrolled during active disease. J is TRBJ2-1 and V is TRBV7-2; 9 bases are shared with TRBD2. The CDR3, as DNA: TGTGCCAGCAGCTTAGTCGGCGGGGGGGCCACTGAGCAGTTCTTC. Its protein is CASSLVGGGATEQFF. Together with reference TRBV7-2 and TRBJ2-1, the CDR3 gives the full variable domain: GAGVSQSPSNKVTEKGKDVELRCDPISGHTALYWYRQSLGQGLEFLIYFQGNSAPDKSGLPSDRFSAERTGGSVSTLTIQRTQQEDSAVYLCASSLVGGGATEQFFGPGTRLTVL.